What follows describes a single T cell receptor beta chain. This sample was taken from a study of STAT5B mutations in CD4+ large granular lymphocyte leukemia. As for the study in general: Anti-CD4 microbead selection came after CD8+ cell depletion in cryopreserved samples.

Either unselected PBMC or bead-purified CD4+, CD4+CD8+, CD57+ or CD56+ cells were sequenced. Data came from immunoSEQ multiplex PCR; TCRdb stores just in-frame clones and leaves some out. The sample carries 8,000 or so clones, around 92% recorded once. Trimming removed 8 bases from V and 3 bases from J; junction bases left unmatched: 5. Germline V lookup: CDR1 WNHNN, CDR2 SYGVQD (reference sequence). The CDR3 length is 14 residues. The rearrangement uses TRBV10-1 and TRBJ1-3; TRBD1 matches 9 bases. The sequence was obtained from a woman in her 70s with CD4+ T-cell large granular lymphocyte leukemia. The specimen sequenced was PBMCs. As DNA, the CDR3 is TGCGCCAGCCGACAGGGGGGATTTGGAAACACCATATATTTT. This codes for CASRQGGFGNTIYF.